This T cell receptor beta chain appears in the sequencing data of a study of blood T cell repertoires in COVID-19. Each participant's cohort was designated according to participant-reported clinical history. Germline V CDR1 and CDR2: LGHDT, YNNKEL (reference sequence). This CDR3 comprises 18 residues. The V and J ends lost 0 bases and 4 bases, in that order; junction bases with no gene match: 10. Original processing notes: Nucleated cell number was recorded as an estimate derived from reference gene primer amplification. The data were produced by immunoSEQ multiplex PCR, yet TCRdb's version contains in-frame clones alone and is incomplete. The V and J calls and clone size were taken over from that table, and D and trimming were inferred from the DNA. The data show roughly 150,000 clones, around 82% seen once.

The sequence derives from a woman aged 50 to 60 who had recovered from COVID-19. The chain carries TRBV3-1 (or the pseudogene TRBV3-2) and TRBJ2-3; 10 nucleotides agree with TRBD1. The sample comprised PBMCs or T cells enriched from blood (not recorded which). CDR3 in amino acids: CASSQDDMGQGIPDTQYF. The DNA for the CDR3 is TGTGCCAGCAGCCAAGACGATATGGGACAGGGGATCCCAGATACGCAGTATTTT.